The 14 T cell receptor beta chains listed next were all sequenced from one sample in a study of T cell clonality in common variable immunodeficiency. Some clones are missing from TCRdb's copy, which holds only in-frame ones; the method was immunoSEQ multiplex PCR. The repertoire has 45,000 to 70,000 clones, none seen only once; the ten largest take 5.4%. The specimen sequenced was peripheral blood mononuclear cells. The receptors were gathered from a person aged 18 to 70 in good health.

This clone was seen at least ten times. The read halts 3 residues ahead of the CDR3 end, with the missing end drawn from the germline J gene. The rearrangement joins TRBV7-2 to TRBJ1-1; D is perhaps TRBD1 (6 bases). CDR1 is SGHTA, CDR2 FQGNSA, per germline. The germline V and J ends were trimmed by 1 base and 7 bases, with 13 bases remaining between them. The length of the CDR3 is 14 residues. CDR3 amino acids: CASSLVGSTGEAFF. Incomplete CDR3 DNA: TGTGCCAGCAGCTTAGTGGGATCGACAGGTGAA.

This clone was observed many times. Incomplete CDR3 DNA: TGTGCCAGCAGCTTTGGTCTAGCGGGTGAGACCTACGAG. Its translation: CASSFGLAGETYE. The CDR3 in its entirety is CASSFGLAGETYEQYF. The J gene is TRBJ2-7, the V gene TRBV7-6, with TRBD2 identical over 8 bases. The read terminates 3 residues before the CDR3 end, so the remaining end is supplied by the germline J gene. Germline CDR1 reads SGHVS; CDR2 reads FNYEAQ. After removal of 3 bases from V and 2 bases from J, the junction contained 9 bases not matched to a gene. The CDR3 consists of 16 residues.

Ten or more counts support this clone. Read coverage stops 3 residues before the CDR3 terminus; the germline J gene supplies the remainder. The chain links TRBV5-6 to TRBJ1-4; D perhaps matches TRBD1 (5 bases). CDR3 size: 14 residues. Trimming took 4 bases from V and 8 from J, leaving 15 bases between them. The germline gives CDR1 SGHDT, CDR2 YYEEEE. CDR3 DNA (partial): TGTGCCAGCAGCCTAGGCCAGCAGGGAGAAAAA. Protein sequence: CASSLGQQGEK. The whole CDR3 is CASSLGQQGEKLFF.

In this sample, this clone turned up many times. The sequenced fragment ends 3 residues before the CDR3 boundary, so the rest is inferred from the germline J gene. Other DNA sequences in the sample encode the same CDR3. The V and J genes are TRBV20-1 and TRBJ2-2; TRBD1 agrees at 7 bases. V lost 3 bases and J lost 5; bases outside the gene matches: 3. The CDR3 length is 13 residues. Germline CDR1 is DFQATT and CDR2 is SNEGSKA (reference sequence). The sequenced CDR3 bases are TGCAGTGCTAGGGCAGGGGGAACCGGGGAG. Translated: CSARAGGTGE. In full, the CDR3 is CSARAGGTGELFF.

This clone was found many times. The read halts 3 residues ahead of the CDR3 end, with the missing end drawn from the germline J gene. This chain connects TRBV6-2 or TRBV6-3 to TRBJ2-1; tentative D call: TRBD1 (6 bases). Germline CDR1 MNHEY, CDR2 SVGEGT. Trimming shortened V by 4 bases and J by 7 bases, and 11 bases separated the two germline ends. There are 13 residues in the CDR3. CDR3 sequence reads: CASSSMRGNEQFF. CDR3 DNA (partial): TGTGCCAGCAGTTCGATGAGGGGGAATGAG.

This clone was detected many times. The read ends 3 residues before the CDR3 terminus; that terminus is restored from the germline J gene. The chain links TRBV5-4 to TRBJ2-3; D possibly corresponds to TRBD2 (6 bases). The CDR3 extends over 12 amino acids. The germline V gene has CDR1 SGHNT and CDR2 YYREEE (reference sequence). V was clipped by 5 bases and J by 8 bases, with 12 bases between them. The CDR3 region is CASSFPRGTQYF. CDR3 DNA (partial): TGTGCCAGCAGTTTTCCGCGGGGTACG.

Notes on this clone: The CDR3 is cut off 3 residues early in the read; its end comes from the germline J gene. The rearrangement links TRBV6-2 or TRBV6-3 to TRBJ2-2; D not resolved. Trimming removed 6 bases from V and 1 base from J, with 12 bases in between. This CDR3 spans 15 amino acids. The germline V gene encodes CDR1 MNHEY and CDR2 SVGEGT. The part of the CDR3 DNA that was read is TGTGCCAGCAGCCTCCCCTCCGGGAACACCGGGGAG. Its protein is CASSLPSGNTGE. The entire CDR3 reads CASSLPSGNTGELFF.

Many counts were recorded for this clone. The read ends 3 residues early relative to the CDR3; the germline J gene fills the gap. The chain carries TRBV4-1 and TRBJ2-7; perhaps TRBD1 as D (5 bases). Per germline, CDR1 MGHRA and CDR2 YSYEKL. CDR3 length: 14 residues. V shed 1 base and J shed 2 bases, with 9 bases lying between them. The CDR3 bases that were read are TGCGCCAGCAGCCAAGGGGGCGGAACCTACGAG. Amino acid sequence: CASSQGGGTYE. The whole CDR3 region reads CASSQGGGTYEQYF.

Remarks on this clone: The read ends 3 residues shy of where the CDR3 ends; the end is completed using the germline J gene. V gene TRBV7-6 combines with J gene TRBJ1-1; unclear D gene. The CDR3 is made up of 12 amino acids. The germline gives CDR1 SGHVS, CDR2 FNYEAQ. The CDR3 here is CASSTPPGEAFF. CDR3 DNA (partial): TGTGCCAGCAGCACCCCACCCGGGGAA.

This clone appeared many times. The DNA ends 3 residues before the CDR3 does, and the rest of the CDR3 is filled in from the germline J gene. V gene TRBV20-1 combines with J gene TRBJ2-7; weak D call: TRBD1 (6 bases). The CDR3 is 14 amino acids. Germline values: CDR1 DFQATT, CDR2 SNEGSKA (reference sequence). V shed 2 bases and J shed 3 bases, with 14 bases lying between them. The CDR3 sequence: CSARTGTHSYEQYF. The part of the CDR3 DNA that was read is TGCAGTGCTAGAACCGGGACACATAGCTACGAG.

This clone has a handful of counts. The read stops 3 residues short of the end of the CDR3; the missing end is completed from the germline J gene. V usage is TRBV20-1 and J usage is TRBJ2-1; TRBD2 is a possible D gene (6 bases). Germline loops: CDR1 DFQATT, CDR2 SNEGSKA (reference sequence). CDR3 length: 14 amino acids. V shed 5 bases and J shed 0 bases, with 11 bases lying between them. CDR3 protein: CSARDSSSYNEQFF. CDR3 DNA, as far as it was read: TGCAGTGCTCGGGACTCCAGCTCCTACAATGAG.

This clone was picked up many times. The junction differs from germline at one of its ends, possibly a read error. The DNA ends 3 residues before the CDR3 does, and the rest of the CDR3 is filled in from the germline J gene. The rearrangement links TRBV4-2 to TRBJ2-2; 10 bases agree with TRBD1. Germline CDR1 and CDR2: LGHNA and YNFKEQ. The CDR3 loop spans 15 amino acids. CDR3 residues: CASSQPGQGSGELFF. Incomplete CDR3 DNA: TGCGCCAGCAGCCAGCCGGGACAGGGGTCCGGGGAG.

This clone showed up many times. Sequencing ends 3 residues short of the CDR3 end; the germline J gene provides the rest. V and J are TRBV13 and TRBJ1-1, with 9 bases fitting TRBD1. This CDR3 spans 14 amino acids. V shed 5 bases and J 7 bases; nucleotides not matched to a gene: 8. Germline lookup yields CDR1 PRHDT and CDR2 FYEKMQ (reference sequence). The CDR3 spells CASSPLGQGDEAFF. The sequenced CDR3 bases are TGTGCCAGCAGCCCTTTGGGACAGGGAGATGAA. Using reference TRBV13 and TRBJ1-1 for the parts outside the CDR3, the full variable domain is AAGVIQSPRHLIKEKRETATLKCYPIPRHDTVYWYQQGPGQDPQFLISFYEKMQSDKGSIPDRFSAQQFSDYHSELNMSSLELGDSALYFCASSPLGQGDEAFFGQGTRLTVV.

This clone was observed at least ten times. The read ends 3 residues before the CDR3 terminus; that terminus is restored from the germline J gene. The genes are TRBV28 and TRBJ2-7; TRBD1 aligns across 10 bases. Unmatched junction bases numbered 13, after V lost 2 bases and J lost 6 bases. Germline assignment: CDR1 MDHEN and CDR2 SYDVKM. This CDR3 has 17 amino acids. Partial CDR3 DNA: TGTGCCAGCAGTTTACACCTACCGGGACAGGGGATATTCGAG. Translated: CASSLHLPGQGIFE. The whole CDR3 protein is CASSLHLPGQGIFEQYF.